This T cell receptor beta chain was observed in a study of T cells in localized non-small cell lung cancer. Profiling relied on immunoSEQ multiplex PCR, and the TCRdb table lists in-frame clones only, not all of them. This table has 840 or so clones, about a third appearing once. The V and J ends lost 0 bases and 4 bases respectively, with 10 bases between them. The CDR3 covers 15 residues. Germline CDR1 is SGDLS and CDR2 is YYNGEE. Notes on the study in general: Higher adjacent-lung clonality was associated with shorter survival. In adjacent lung appeared a median roughly 56 of the top 100 tumor clones. Of the tissues analyzed, uninvolved adjacent lung showed maximal T cell clonality, greater than tumor.

To note about this clone: Its antigen is unknown.

Atypia-free lung next to the tumor was sampled at least 2 cm from its margin. This receptor was obtained from a male donor older than 55 with stage II squamous cell lung carcinoma. The chain has TRBV9 and TRBJ2-2, with a tentative D call TRBD2 (6 bases). The sequenced sample was normal lung tissue next to the tumor, obtained before any cancer treatment. The CDR3: CASSVAGVGTGELFF. As DNA, the CDR3 is TGTGCCAGCAGCGTAGCGGGAGTGGGCACCGGGGAGCTGTTTTTT.